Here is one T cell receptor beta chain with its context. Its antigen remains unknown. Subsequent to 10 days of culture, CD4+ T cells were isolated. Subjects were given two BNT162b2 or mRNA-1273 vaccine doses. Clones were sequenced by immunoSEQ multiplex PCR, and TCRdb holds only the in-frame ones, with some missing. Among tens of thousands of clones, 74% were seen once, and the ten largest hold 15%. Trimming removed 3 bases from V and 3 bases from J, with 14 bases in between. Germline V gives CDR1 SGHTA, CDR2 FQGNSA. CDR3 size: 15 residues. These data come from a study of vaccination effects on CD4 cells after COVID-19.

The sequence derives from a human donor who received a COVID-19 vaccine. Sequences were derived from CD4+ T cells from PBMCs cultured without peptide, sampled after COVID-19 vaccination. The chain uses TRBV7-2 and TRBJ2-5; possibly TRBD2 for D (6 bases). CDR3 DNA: TGTGCCAGCAGCTTCGGGCTAGCGTATAAAGAGACCCAGTACTTC. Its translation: CASSFGLAYKETQYF.